Sequencing of this T cell receptor beta chain was carried out in a study of T cells in Graves' hyperthyroidism and ophthalmopathy. Each diagnosis was grounded in clinical symptoms, serum thyroxine and TRAb, thyroid ultrasound, and orbital computed tomography. Any symptoms of ophthalmopathy came after the first hyperthyroidism diagnosis, from which the blood sample dates. Roughly 10 ml of fresh peripheral blood supplied the PBMCs. Germline-derived CDR1 and CDR2 are SEHNR and FQNEAQ (reference sequence). This CDR3 region has 16 residues. There were TCR beta CDR3 regions amplified from RNA transcripts. The HTBI primer set served for first-round RT-PCR of the TCR CDR3. TCRdb re-analysed the multiplex PCR reads in MiXCR, keeping a single row per CDR3 protein. The sample lists roughly 380,000 distinct CDR3 sequences; approximately 12% were seen once. As concerns this clonotype: The junction and the germline gene differ at one end; a read error may be behind it.

This TCR was recovered from a man aged 25 to 40 with Graves' hyperthyroidism that later progressed to Graves' ophthalmopathy. V is TRBV7-9 and J is TRBJ1-5; 7 nucleotides match TRBD1. Sample: blood. In DNA form, the CDR3 reads TGTGCCAGCAGCTTAGAAGGACAGGCTAGCAATCAGCGCCAGCATTTT. It is translated as CASSLEGQASNQRQHF.